The next 21 T cell receptor beta chains were all read from a single sample in a study of human thymus T cells. Corrective heart surgery yielded resections, and these provided the thymus tissue. Here immunoSEQ multiplex PCR was the method, and the copy in TCRdb shows in-frame clones only, minus some. The sample lists 75,000 to 90,000 clones; around 96% were seen once. Material: thymus tissue. These receptors were taken from a boy under two years old with a congenital heart defect but otherwise immunologically healthy.

The genes are TRBV18 and TRBJ1-2; D may be TRBD1 (5 bases). The germline V gene encodes CDR1 KGHSH and CDR2 LQKENI. The CDR3 runs to 16 residues. Trimming shortened V by 0 bases and J by 8 bases, and 19 bases separated the two germline ends. Written as DNA, the CDR3 is TGTGCCAGCTCACCACCGGTCCTCAGGGCCGAGAGGGGCTACACCTTC. Translated, it gives CASSPPVLRAERGYTF.

J is TRBJ2-5 and V is TRBV27; 7 bases line up with TRBD2. Germline trimming cut 5 bases from V and 2 bases from J; bases unmatched to any gene: 5. CDR1 MNHEY and CDR2 SMNVEV come from the germline V gene (reference sequence). The CDR3 has 14 residues. CDR3 in amino acids: CASSPSGTQETQYF. The CDR3 DNA reads as TGTGCCAGCAGTCCGAGCGGGACGCAAGAGACCCAGTACTTC.

This chain uses TRBV7-8 with TRBJ2-1; 9 bases map to TRBD2. Germline V gives CDR1 SGHVS, CDR2 FQNEAQ. CDR3 length: 15 amino acids. Trimming removed 5 bases from V and 7 bases from J; junction bases left unmatched: 9. This CDR3 is CASSPGREGENEQFF. The DNA of the CDR3 is TGTGCCAGCAGCCCTGGGCGGGAGGGGGAGAATGAGCAGTTCTTC.

The gene calls are TRBV27 and TRBJ1-2, with TRBD1 identical over 8 bases. V dropped 7 bases and J dropped 4; count of bases not matched to a gene: 2. From germline, CDR1 is MNHEY and CDR2 SMNVEV (reference sequence). The CDR3 is 12 residues long. CDR3 loop: CASTGGGYGYTF. CDR3 DNA: TGTGCCAGCACAGGGGGCGGCTATGGCTACACCTTC.

The chain recombines TRBV4-2 with TRBJ1-4, with D unresolved. CDR1 and CDR2 from the germline V gene are LGHNA and YNFKEQ. The V end lost 4 bases, the J end lost 0 bases, and 27 bases lay between the germline ends. CDR3 length: 21 amino acids. CDR3 loop: CASSLTTTFDPHLATNEKLFF. CDR3 in DNA: TGTGCCAGCAGCCTAACGACAACCTTTGACCCACACCTTGCAACTAATGAAAAACTGTTTTTT.

J is TRBJ2-3 and V is TRBV9; TRBD1 matches at 7 bases. The germline V gene has CDR1 SGDLS and CDR2 YYNGEE. The CDR3 runs to 18 residues. V trimming: 2 bases; J trimming: 1 base; junction bases outside the gene matches: 13. CDR3 amino acids: CASSVAEGASRGTDTQYF. CDR3 in DNA: TGTGCCAGCAGCGTTGCTGAGGGGGCGAGTCGGGGCACAGATACGCAGTATTTT.

V and J are TRBV19 and TRBJ2-7; 7 nucleotides line up with TRBD1. This CDR3 has 16 residues. V shed 5 bases and J 3 bases; nucleotides not matched to a gene: 13. Germline values: CDR1 LNHDA, CDR2 SQIVND (reference sequence). CDR3 sequence reads: CASSSTGSLPLYEQYF. CDR3 in DNA: TGTGCCAGTAGTTCGACAGGGAGCTTGCCCCTCTACGAGCAGTACTTC. Combining the CDR3 with reference TRBV19 and TRBJ2-7 gives the whole variable domain DGGITQSPKYLFRKEGQNVTLSCEQNLNHDAMYWYRQDPGQGLRLIYYSQIVNDFQKGDIAEGYSVSREKKESFPLTVTSAQKNPTAFYLCASSSTGSLPLYEQYFGPGTRLTVT.

This clone was seen just once. This rearrangement joins TRBV5-4 to TRBJ2-7, with D perhaps TRBD2 (5 bases). CDR1 is SGHNT, CDR2 YYREEE, per germline (reference sequence). V was cut by 1 base and J by 4 bases, with 12 bases left in between. The CDR3 is 14 amino acids. The CDR3 reads CASSLRENGYEQYF. The CDR3 bases are TGTGCCAGCAGCTTGCGGGAAAATGGGTACGAGCAGTACTTC.

This clone appeared a single time. J is TRBJ1-2 and V is TRBV29-1; possibly TRBD1 for D (5 bases). Per germline, CDR1 SQVTM and CDR2 ANQGSEA. CDR3 size: 12 residues. V was shortened by 7 bases and J by 6 bases, with 15 bases between the two germline ends. CDR3 region: CSARGRADGYTF. Here the CDR3 DNA reads TGCAGCGCGCGGGGCAGGGCTGATGGCTACACCTTC.

The chain carries TRBV4-2 and TRBJ1-1; 7 nucleotides align to TRBD1. The trim removed 0 bases at V and 0 bases at J, leaving 13 bases unmatched. Germline CDR1 and CDR2: LGHNA and YNFKEQ. The CDR3 consists of 19 residues. As DNA, the CDR3 is TGTGCCAGCAGCCAAGATTGGGAGACAGGGCTACCCCTGAACACTGAAGCTTTCTTT. This sequence encodes CASSQDWETGLPLNTEAFF.

V and J are TRBV15 and TRBJ2-4; the D gene could be TRBD1 or TRBD2 (5 bases each). The length of the CDR3 is 15 residues. Trimming stripped 3 bases from V and 7 bases from J, with 16 bases between. Germline values: CDR1 LNHNV, CDR2 YYDKDF (reference sequence). In nucleotides, the CDR3 is TGTGCCACCAGCAGTCGGGACCCTTTGAAGAACATTCAGTACTTC. It translates to CATSSRDPLKNIQYF.

This chain's CDR3 is CASGLEQTGELFF. The CDR3 DNA reads TGTGCTAGTGGTCTCGAGCAGACCGGGGAGCTGTTTTTT. V and J are TRBV12-5 and TRBJ2-2; unclear D gene. The CDR3 totals 13 residues. Germline lookup yields CDR1 LGHNT and CDR2 FRNRAP. Trimming removed 5 bases from V and 5 bases from J, with 9 bases in between.

This chain links TRBV7-9 with TRBJ2-3; D is perhaps TRBD1 (5 bases). The CDR3 spans 14 residues. Per the germline V gene, CDR1 is SEHNR and CDR2 is FQNEAQ (reference sequence). Trimming took off 5 bases at V and 0 bases at J, with 9 bases between the two ends. CDR3 coding DNA: TGTGCCAGCAGCGAAGGGGCAAGCACAGATACGCAGTATTTT. Protein sequence: CASSEGASTDTQYF. The full variable domain, its missing parts supplied by reference TRBV7-9 and TRBJ2-3, is DTGVSQNPRHKITKRGQNVTFRCDPISEHNRLYWYRQTLGQGPEFLTYFQNEAQLEKSRLLSDRFSAERPKGSFSTLEIQRTEQGDSAMYLCASSEGASTDTQYFGPGTRLTVL.

This chain joins TRBV7-2 and TRBJ2-7, with 10 positions matching TRBD2. Germline V gives CDR1 SGHTA, CDR2 FQGNSA. This CDR3 region has 15 residues. Trimming cost V 0 bases and J 6 bases; bases outside gene matches: 5. In nucleotides, the CDR3 is TGTGCCAGCAGCTTAGCTCTAGCGGGAGTGAGCGAGCAGTACTTC. Protein product: CASSLALAGVSEQYF.

V is TRBV19 and J is TRBJ2-7, with 8 bases fitting TRBD2. V was pared by 6 bases and J by 6 bases, with 7 bases of the junction left unmatched. The V gene's germline CDR1 is LNHDA and CDR2 SQIVND (reference sequence). The CDR3 totals 13 residues. The CDR3 region is CASRKGLVGEQYF. For the CDR3, the DNA is TGTGCCAGTAGAAAGGGACTAGTCGGCGAGCAGTACTTC.

The chain is built from TRBV7-2 and TRBJ2-2; the match to TRBD2 covers 11 bases. The CDR3 length is 18 residues. Per germline, CDR1 SGHTA and CDR2 FQGNSA. V was pared by 1 base and J by 7 bases, with 11 bases of the junction left unmatched. CDR3 nucleotides: TGTGCCAGCAGCTTAGGAGGAGCTAGCGGGAGGAAAGTCGGGGAGCTGTTTTTT. It is translated as CASSLGGASGRKVGELFF.

This chain joins TRBV20-1 and TRBJ2-7; D unresolved. Trimming pared 3 bases from V and 2 bases from J, leaving 5 bases between. The germline V gene has CDR1 DFQATT and CDR2 SNEGSKA (reference sequence). This CDR3 contains 11 residues. The CDR3 reads CSARDPYEQYF. The CDR3 DNA reads TGCAGTGCTAGGGACCCCTACGAGCAGTACTTC.

This rearrangement joins TRBV5-1 to TRBJ2-3; possible D gene TRBD1, 5 bases. Germline CDR1 reads SGHRS; CDR2 reads YFSETQ. CDR3 length equals 15 residues. V was shortened by 0 bases and J by 5 bases, with 13 bases between the two germline ends. CDR3 sequence: CASSLVKKGKDTQYF. The CDR3 DNA is TGCGCCAGCAGCTTGGTGAAGAAGGGGAAAGATACGCAGTATTTT.

The V and J genes are TRBV15 and TRBJ1-5; TRBD1 aligns across 9 bases. The V gene end was trimmed by 4 bases and the J gene end by 5 bases; junction bases not matched to a gene: 6. Germline loops: CDR1 LNHNV, CDR2 YYDKDF (reference sequence). There are 15 residues in the CDR3. The chain's CDR3 is CATSIGGQGHQPQHF. Written as DNA, the CDR3 is TGTGCCACCAGCATAGGGGGACAGGGCCATCAGCCCCAGCATTTT.

This chain connects TRBV28 to TRBJ1-5, with D possibly being TRBD1 (5 bases). CDR3 length: 15 amino acids. Germline CDR1 MDHEN, CDR2 SYDVKM. V was pared by 10 bases and J by 4 bases, with 20 bases between. CDR3 DNA: TGTGCCACCCTTCCGGGCTCAGGGAGTAATCAGCCCCAGCATTTT. The encoded protein is CATLPGSGSNQPQHF.

This clone was seen a single time. The chain carries TRBV7-2 and TRBJ1-1; D might be TRBD1 (5 bases). In germline, CDR1 is SGHTA, CDR2 FQGNSA. Trimming pared 5 bases from V and 0 bases from J, leaving 25 bases between. This CDR3 spans 19 amino acids. This chain's CDR3 is CASSPSGGSYSRMNTEAFF. The CDR3 nucleotides read TGTGCCAGCAGCCCTTCGGGGGGTTCCTATTCTCGGATGAACACTGAAGCTTTCTTT.